This entry lists 9 T cell receptor beta chains sequenced from one sample in a study of shared clonotypes between healthy human individuals. Method: immunoSEQ multiplex PCR; TCRdb's copy keeps in-frame clones and lacks some. The profile shows about 1.5 million clones, roughly 98% of them singletons. Sequenced: naive CD4+ T cells sorted from blood. Subset given: CD45RA+ positively selected. The receptors shown here come from a man aged 25 to 40 in good health.

The V call is TRBV18, the J call TRBJ1-2; D call uncertain. Germline V gene sequence: CDR1 KGHSH, CDR2 LQKENI. V lost 1 base to trimming and J lost 6 bases, with 9 bases between them. This CDR3 is 13 amino acids long. The CDR3 sequence: CASSPRGQDGYTF. In nucleotides, the CDR3 is TGTGCCAGCTCACCACGAGGGCAGGATGGCTACACCTTC.

This clone appeared a single time. This chain links TRBV6-5 with TRBJ2-1; TRBD2 is a possible D gene (5 bases). The CDR3 runs to 14 residues. The V end lost 5 bases, the J end lost 8 bases, and 16 bases lay between the germline ends. Germline V lookup: CDR1 MNHEY, CDR2 SVGAGI. DNA for the CDR3: TGTGCCAGCAGTACCCACCCGAGGGCCCATGAGCAGTTCTTC. Protein sequence: CASSTHPRAHEQFF.

The rearrangement uses TRBV5-1 and TRBJ1-1, with 7 positions matching TRBD1. Unmatched junction bases numbered 8, after V lost 2 bases and J lost 4 bases. Germline-derived CDR1 and CDR2 are SGHRS and YFSETQ. The CDR3 spans 15 residues. The DNA for the CDR3 is TGCGCCAGCAGCTTCCGGGACAGTCCTCTCACTGAAGCTTTCTTT. Its protein is CASSFRDSPLTEAFF. The full variable domain, rest sourced from reference TRBV5-1 and TRBJ1-1, is KAGVTQTPRYLIKTRGQQVTLSCSPISGHRSVSWYQQTPGQGLQFLFEYFSETQRNKGNFPGRFSGRQFSNSRSEMNVSTLELGDSALYLCASSFRDSPLTEAFFGQGTRLTVV.

The J gene is TRBJ2-3, the V gene TRBV6-1; perhaps TRBD1 as D (5 bases). V lost 4 bases and J 2 bases, leaving 13 bases between the germline ends. Germline CDR1 and CDR2: MNHNS and SASEGT. There are 15 residues in the CDR3. CDR3 protein: CASSAVTAFTDTQYF. The CDR3 coding sequence is TGTGCCAGCAGTGCAGTGACAGCCTTCACAGATACGCAGTATTTT.

Of note for this clone: This sample also contains other DNA sequences that code for the same CDR3. This chain connects TRBV18 to TRBJ2-7; 12 positions match TRBD2. J was trimmed by 2 bases and V by 6 bases; bases with no gene match: 5. The CDR3 sequence is 15 residues long. Per germline, CDR1 KGHSH and CDR2 LQKENI. The CDR3 loop reads CASSPTSGSPYEQYF. DNA of the CDR3: TGTGCCAGCTCGCCGACTAGCGGGAGCCCCTACGAGCAGTACTTC. Drawing the rest from reference TRBV18 and TRBJ2-7, the complete variable domain is NAGVMQNPRHLVRRRGQEARLRCSPMKGHSHVYWYRQLPEEGLKFMVYLQKENIIDESGMPKERFSAEFPKEGPSILRIQQVVRGDSAAYFCASSPTSGSPYEQYFGPGTRLTVT.

This sequence joins TRBV19 and TRBJ1-2; 10 bases are a match to TRBD1. After removal of 3 bases from V and 4 bases from J, the junction contained 8 bases not matched to a gene. This CDR3 is built from 16 residues. Germline V gene sequence: CDR1 LNHDA, CDR2 SQIVND (reference sequence). CDR3 sequence reads: CASSILTGGLVYGYTF. Here the CDR3 DNA reads TGTGCCAGTAGTATCCTGACAGGGGGCTTAGTCTATGGCTACACCTTC.

V gene TRBV28 combines with J gene TRBJ2-2; D is uncertain. Germline V gene lookup returns CDR1 MDHEN and CDR2 SYDVKM. Trimming removed 1 base at V and 1 base at J, with 7 bases between. The CDR3 runs 15 residues. The CDR3 loop reads CASSLFQLNTGELFF. The CDR3 DNA follows: TGTGCCAGCAGTTTATTTCAGTTGAACACCGGGGAGCTGTTTTTT.

The gene calls are TRBV15 and TRBJ2-1; 7 bases match TRBD2. Per the germline V gene, CDR1 is LNHNV and CDR2 is YYDKDF (reference sequence). Trimming cost V 0 bases and J 1 base; bases outside gene matches: 9. The CDR3 covers 18 residues. CDR3: CATSREPAGRASYNEQFF. DNA of the CDR3: TGTGCCACCAGCAGAGAGCCAGCGGGGCGAGCTTCCTACAATGAGCAGTTCTTC.

The rearrangement uses TRBV2 and TRBJ2-7, with D possibly TRBD2 on 5 matching bases. The length of the CDR3 is 13 residues. From germline, CDR1 is SNHLY and CDR2 FYNNEI. Trimming took 10 bases from V and 1 from J, leaving 14 bases between them. The CDR3 sequence is CATHPLASYEQYF. The CDR3 DNA sequence: TGTGCCACCCATCCGCTAGCTTCCTACGAGCAGTACTTC.